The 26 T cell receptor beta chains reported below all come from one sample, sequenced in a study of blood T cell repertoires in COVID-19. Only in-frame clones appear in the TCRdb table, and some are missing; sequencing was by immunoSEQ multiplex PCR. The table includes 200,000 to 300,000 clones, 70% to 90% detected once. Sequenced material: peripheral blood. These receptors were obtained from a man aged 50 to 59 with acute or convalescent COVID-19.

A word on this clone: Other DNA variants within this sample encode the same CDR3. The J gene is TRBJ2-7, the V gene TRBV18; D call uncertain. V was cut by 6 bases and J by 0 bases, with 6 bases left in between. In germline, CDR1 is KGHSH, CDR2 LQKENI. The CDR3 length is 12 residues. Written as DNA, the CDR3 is TGTGCCAGCTCGCCCAGCTCCTACGAGCAGTACTTC. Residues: CASSPSSYEQYF.

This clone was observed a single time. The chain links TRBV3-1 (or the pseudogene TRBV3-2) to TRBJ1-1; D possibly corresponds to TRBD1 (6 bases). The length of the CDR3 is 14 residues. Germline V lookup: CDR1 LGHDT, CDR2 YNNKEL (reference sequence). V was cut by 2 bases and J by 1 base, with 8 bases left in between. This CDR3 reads CASSQQGKNTEAFF. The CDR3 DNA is TGTGCCAGCAGCCAACAGGGGAAGAACACTGAAGCTTTCTTT.

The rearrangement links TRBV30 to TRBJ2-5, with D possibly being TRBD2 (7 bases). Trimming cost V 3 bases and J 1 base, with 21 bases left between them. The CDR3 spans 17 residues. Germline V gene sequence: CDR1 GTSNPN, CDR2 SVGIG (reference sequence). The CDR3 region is CAWRLAVRGAGQETQYF. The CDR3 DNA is TGTGCCTGGAGATTAGCGGTTCGGGGGGCAGGCCAAGAGACCCAGTACTTC.

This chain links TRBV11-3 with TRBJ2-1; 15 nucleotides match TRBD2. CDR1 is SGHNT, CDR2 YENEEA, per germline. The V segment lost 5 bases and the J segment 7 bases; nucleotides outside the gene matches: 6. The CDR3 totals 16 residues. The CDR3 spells CASSRPGTSGGNEQFF. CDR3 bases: TGTGCCAGCAGCCGACCCGGGACTAGCGGGGGGAATGAGCAGTTCTTC.

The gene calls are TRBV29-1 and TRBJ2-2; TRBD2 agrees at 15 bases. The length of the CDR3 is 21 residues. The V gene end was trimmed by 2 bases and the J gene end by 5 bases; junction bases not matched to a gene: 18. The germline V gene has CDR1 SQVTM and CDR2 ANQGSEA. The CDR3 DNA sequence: TGCAGCGTTGAACCCACCTGGACTAGCGGGGGGGGAGACCGATTTACCGGGGAGCTGTTTTTT. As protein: CSVEPTWTSGGGDRFTGELFF.

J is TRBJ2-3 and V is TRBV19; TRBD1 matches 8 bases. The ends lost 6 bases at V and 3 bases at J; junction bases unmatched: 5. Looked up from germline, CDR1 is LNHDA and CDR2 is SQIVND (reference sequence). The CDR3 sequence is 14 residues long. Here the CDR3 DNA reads TGTGCCAGTAGAAAACAGGGGGAAACAGATACGCAGTATTTT. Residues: CASRKQGETDTQYF.

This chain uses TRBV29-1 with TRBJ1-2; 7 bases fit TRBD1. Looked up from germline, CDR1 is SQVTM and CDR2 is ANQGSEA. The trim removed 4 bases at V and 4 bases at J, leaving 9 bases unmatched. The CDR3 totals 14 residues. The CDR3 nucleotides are TGCAGCGTTGGCTCACCGGGACAGATCTATGGCTACACCTTC. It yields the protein CSVGSPGQIYGYTF.

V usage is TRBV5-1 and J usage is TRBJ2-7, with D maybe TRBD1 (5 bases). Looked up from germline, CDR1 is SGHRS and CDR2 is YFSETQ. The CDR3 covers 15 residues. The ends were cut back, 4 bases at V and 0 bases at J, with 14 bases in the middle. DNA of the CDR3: TGCGCCAGCAGCCCGAAAGGTGACAGCTCCTACGAGCAGTACTTC. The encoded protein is CASSPKGDSSYEQYF.

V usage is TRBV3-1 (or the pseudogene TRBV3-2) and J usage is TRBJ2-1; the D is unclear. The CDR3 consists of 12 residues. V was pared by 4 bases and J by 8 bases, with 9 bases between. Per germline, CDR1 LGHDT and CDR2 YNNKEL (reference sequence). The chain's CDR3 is CASSPVGDEQFF. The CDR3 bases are TGTGCCAGCAGCCCGGTGGGCGATGAGCAGTTCTTC.

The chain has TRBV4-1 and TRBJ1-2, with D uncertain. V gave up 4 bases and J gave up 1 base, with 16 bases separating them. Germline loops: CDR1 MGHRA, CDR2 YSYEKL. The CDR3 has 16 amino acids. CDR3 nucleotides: TGCGCCAGCAGCCGAAATACCGAACAGCTTAACTATGGCTACACCTTC. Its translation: CASSRNTEQLNYGYTF.

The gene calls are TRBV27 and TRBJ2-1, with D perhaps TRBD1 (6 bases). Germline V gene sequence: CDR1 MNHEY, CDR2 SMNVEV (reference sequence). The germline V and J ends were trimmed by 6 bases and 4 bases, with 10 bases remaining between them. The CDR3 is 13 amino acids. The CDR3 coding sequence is TGTGCCAGCAGCTTTGACAGGTACAATGAGCAGTTCTTC. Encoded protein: CASSFDRYNEQFF.

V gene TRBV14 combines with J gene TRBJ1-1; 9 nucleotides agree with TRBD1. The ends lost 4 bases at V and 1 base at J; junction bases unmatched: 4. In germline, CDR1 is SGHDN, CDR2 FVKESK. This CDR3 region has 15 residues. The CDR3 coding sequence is TGTGCCAGCAGCCCGTGGACAGGGGCGAACACTGAAGCTTTCTTT. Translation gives CASSPWTGANTEAFF.

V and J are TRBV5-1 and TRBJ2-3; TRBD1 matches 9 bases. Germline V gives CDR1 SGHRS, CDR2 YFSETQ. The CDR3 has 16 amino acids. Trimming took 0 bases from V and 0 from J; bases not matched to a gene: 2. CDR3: CASSLGGTGSTDTQYF. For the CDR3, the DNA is TGCGCCAGCAGCTTGGGGGGGACAGGGAGCACAGATACGCAGTATTTT. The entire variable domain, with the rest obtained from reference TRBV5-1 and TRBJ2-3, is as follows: KAGVTQTPRYLIKTRGQQVTLSCSPISGHRSVSWYQQTPGQGLQFLFEYFSETQRNKGNFPGRFSGRQFSNSRSEMNVSTLELGDSALYLCASSLGGTGSTDTQYFGPGTRLTVL.

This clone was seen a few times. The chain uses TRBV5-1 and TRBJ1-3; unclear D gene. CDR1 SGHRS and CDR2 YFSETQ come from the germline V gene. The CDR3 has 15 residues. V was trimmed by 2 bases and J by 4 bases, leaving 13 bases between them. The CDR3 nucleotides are TGCGCCAGCAGCTTTGCTTCTCGACTCGGAAACACCATATATTTT. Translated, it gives CASSFASRLGNTIYF.

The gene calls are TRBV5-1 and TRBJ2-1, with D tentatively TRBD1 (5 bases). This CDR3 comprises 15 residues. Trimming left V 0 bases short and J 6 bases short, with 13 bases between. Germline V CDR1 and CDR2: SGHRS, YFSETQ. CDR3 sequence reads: CASSLGETDGNEQFF. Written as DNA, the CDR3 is TGCGCCAGCAGCTTGGGAGAGACAGACGGCAATGAGCAGTTCTTC.

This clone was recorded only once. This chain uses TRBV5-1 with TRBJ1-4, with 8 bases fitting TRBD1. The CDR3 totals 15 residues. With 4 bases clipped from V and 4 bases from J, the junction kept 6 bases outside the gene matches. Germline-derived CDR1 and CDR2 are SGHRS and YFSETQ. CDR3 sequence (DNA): TGCGCCAGCAGCCCGGGGACAGGAGATAATGAAAAACTGTTTTTT. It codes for CASSPGTGDNEKLFF.

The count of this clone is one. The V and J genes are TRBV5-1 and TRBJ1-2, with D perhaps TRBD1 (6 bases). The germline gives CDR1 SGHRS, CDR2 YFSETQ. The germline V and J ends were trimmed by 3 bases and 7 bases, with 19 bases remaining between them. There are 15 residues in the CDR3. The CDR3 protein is CASSSDRSLGFGYTF. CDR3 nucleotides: TGCGCCAGCAGCTCCGACAGGTCGTTAGGTTTTGGCTACACCTTC.

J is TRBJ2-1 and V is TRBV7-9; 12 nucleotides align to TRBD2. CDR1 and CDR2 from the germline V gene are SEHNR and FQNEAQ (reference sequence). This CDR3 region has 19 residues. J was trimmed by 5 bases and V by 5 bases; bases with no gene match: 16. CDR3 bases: TGTGCCAGCAGCATAAGACTAGCGGGAGCACCCGCTTCGGACAATGAGCAGTTCTTC. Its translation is CASSIRLAGAPASDNEQFF.

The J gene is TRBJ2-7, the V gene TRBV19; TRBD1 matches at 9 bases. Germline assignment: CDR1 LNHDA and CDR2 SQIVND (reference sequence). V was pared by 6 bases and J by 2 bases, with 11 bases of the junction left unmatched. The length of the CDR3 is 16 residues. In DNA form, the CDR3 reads TGTGCCAGTAGCCTATTACCGGGACAGGGCCCCTACGAGCAGTACTTC. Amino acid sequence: CASSLLPGQGPYEQYF.

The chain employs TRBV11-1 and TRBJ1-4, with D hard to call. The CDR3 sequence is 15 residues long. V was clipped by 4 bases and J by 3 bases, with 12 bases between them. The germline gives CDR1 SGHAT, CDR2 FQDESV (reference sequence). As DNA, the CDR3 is TGTGCCAGCAGCTCAGACCCGGAGGCTAATGAAAAACTGTTTTTT. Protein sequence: CASSSDPEANEKLFF.

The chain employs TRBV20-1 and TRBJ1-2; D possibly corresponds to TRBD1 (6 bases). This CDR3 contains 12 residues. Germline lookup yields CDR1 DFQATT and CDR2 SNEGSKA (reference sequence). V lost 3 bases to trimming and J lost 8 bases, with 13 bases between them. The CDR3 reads CSASGGSRGYTF. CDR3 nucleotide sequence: TGCAGTGCTAGTGGGGGCAGCCGGGGCTACACCTTC.

CDR3 in DNA: TGTGCCAGCAGCTTAGGGGCCAGGGGGCTTGAGCAGTTCTTC. This codes for CASSLGARGLEQFF. The chain has TRBV7-9 and TRBJ2-1; 8 nucleotides line up with TRBD1. The CDR3 has 14 amino acids. The V gene's germline CDR1 is SEHNR and CDR2 FQNEAQ (reference sequence). The V gene end was trimmed by 1 base and the J gene end by 9 bases; junction bases not matched to a gene: 5.

Here the CDR3 DNA reads TGTGCCAGCAGCCGGGACAATCAGCCCCAGCATTTT. The encoded protein is CASSRDNQPQHF. This chain connects TRBV9 to TRBJ1-5; D gene ambiguous. Trimming shortened V by 4 bases and J by 3 bases, and 5 bases separated the two germline ends. Germline V gene sequence: CDR1 SGDLS, CDR2 YYNGEE. The CDR3 extends over 12 amino acids.

The CDR3 is CASRPRVNTEAFF. CDR3 in DNA: TGTGCCAGCAGACCTCGGGTGAACACTGAAGCTTTCTTT. The chain recombines TRBV27 with TRBJ1-1; no clear D gene. The germline CDR1 and CDR2 sequences are MNHEY and SMNVEV (reference sequence). With 6 bases removed from V and 0 bases from J, the gap between germline ends came to 8 bases. CDR3 length: 13 residues.

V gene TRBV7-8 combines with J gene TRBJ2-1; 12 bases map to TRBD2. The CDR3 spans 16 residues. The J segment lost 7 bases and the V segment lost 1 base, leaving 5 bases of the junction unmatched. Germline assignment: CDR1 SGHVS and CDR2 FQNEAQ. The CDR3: CASSLDLAGGRNEQFF. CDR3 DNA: TGTGCCAGCAGCTTAGACCTAGCGGGGGGGCGGAATGAGCAGTTCTTC.

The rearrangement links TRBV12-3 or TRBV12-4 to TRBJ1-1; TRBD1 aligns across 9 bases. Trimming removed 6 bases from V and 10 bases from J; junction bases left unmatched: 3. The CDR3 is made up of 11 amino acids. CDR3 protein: CASRGQGRAFF. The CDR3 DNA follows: TGTGCCAGCAGGGGACAGGGACGAGCTTTCTTT.